This T cell receptor (beta chain) was obtained from a study of lymphopenia after photon versus proton radiotherapy. Findings and limits, study-wide: Under photons, naive T cells and diversity fell while effector/memory populations rose. After the lymphocyte nadir, photon-treated repertoires showed oligoclonal expansion, especially of CD8+ Temra cells. In patients who died, overall survival fell as post-nadir TCR diversity dropped more. Authors raise, but do not show, better survival with proton therapy.

Using immunoSEQ multiplex PCR, the repertoire was profiled, and TCRdb retains in-frame clones only, with some absent. Of 75,000 to 90,000 clones in the sample, around four fifths were seen once. About this clone itself: Its antigen is not identified.

Between the trimmed V and J ends, which lost 2 bases and 7 bases, there was a span of 10 bases. Per the germline V gene, CDR1 is SGDLS and CDR2 is YYNGEE. CDR3 length: 13 residues. This TCR came from a man aged 60 to 75 with pancreatic cancer. This chain joins TRBV9 and TRBJ2-1, with D maybe TRBD1 (6 bases). The source was peripheral blood, collected from a patient treated with proton-based radiotherapy. The CDR3, as DNA: TGTGCCAGCAGCGTTCAACAGGGTAATGAGCAGTTCTTC. This sequence encodes CASSVQQGNEQFF.